Shown below are 13 T cell receptor beta chains from a single sample sequenced in a study of cytomegalovirus exposure and HLA in healthy donors. PCR used 60 Vbeta primers and 13 Jbeta primers. The method was immunoSEQ multiplex PCR; TCRdb's version includes in-frame clones alone and lacks a portion of them. This table has approximately 110,000 clones, approximately 81% appearing once. Sample: PBMCs. Receptors originate from a young woman in good health and CMV-seronegative.

This chain connects TRBV10-3 to TRBJ2-1, with 12 bases that match TRBD1. J was trimmed by 8 bases and V by 10 bases; bases with no gene match: 9. The CDR3 runs 14 residues. The germline gives CDR1 ENHRY, CDR2 SYGVKD. CDR3 DNA sequence: TGTGCCACTTTGGGACAGGGGGCGCGGGATGAGCAGTTCTTC. Translation gives CATLGQGARDEQFF.

The V and J genes are TRBV6-5 and TRBJ2-7, with 8 bases aligning to TRBD1. CDR1 MNHEY and CDR2 SVGAGI come from the germline V gene. Germline trimming cut 6 bases from V and 5 bases from J; bases unmatched to any gene: 12. The CDR3 is 15 residues long. DNA of the CDR3: TGTGCCAGCAGAGACCCGGGACAGGCTACCGACGAGCAGTACTTC. Residues: CASRDPGQATDEQYF.

This clone was recorded only once. The DNA of the CDR3 is TGTGCCAGCGGAGTGGTGTCTACCGGGGAGCTGTTTTTT. As protein: CASGVVSTGELFF. The V gene is TRBV28, the J gene TRBJ2-2, with D hard to call. V was pared by 8 bases and J by 5 bases, with 12 bases between. CDR1 and CDR2 from the germline V gene are MDHEN and SYDVKM. The CDR3 is made up of 13 amino acids.

The chain combines TRBV10-3 with TRBJ2-7; TRBD2 agrees at 7 bases. Germline CDR1 and CDR2: ENHRY and SYGVKD. V shed 4 bases and J 0 bases; nucleotides not matched to a gene: 6. The length of the CDR3 is 15 residues. The CDR3 DNA reads as TGTGCCATCAGTGCCTCGAGCGGGGTCTCCTACGAGCAGTACTTC. Amino acids: CAISASSGVSYEQYF.

The rearrangement links TRBV5-1 to TRBJ2-5, with 7 bases lining up with TRBD1. The CDR3 spans 13 residues. The trim removed 3 bases at V and 3 bases at J, leaving 2 bases unmatched. CDR1 is SGHRS, CDR2 YFSETQ, per germline. The CDR3: CASSSTGEETQYF. The CDR3 DNA reads as TGCGCCAGCAGCTCCACAGGGGAAGAGACCCAGTACTTC.

This clone was observed a few times. V and J are TRBV2 and TRBJ2-1, with D possibly matching TRBD2 (7 bases). Germline V gene data show CDR1 as SNHLY and CDR2 as FYNNEI. V was trimmed by 6 bases and J by 4 bases, leaving 16 bases between them. The CDR3 consists of 15 residues. CDR3 nucleotides: TGTGCCAGCAGGGGAGGGCGGGGGCTTTACAATGAGCAGTTCTTC. This encodes CASRGGRGLYNEQFF.

This chain joins TRBV4-2 and TRBJ2-1; 12 bases line up with TRBD2. The CDR3 consists of 17 residues. V was pared by 1 base and J by 7 bases, with 8 bases of the junction left unmatched. Germline V gene lookup returns CDR1 LGHNA and CDR2 YNFKEQ. The CDR3: CASSQGPSGRARNEQFF. The CDR3 region has the DNA TGTGCCAGCAGCCAAGGGCCTAGCGGGAGGGCCAGGAATGAGCAGTTCTTC.

This clone was detected only a few times. CDR3 sequence: CASSYSETQYF. The CDR3 bases are TGTGCCAGCAGCTACTCAGAGACCCAGTACTTC. This chain joins TRBV7-2 and TRBJ2-5; no firm D call. The CDR3 has 11 amino acids. Trimming removed 4 bases from V and 4 bases from J, with 4 bases in between. The V gene's germline CDR1 is SGHTA and CDR2 FQGNSA.

The V and J genes are TRBV6-5 and TRBJ2-1, with 8 bases matching TRBD2. V shed 6 bases, J shed 6 bases, and the junction held 10 bases outside the gene matches. This CDR3 comprises 15 residues. Germline V gene sequence: CDR1 MNHEY, CDR2 SVGAGI. The CDR3 spells CASRRAGELSNEQFF. The CDR3 DNA follows: TGTGCCAGCAGGAGAGCGGGGGAACTGAGCAATGAGCAGTTCTTC.

This chain connects TRBV28 to TRBJ1-5; D may be TRBD1 (6 bases). The germline V gene encodes CDR1 MDHEN and CDR2 SYDVKM. V was trimmed by 11 bases and J by 2 bases, leaving 16 bases between them. This CDR3 contains 14 residues. The CDR3 is CAAARGFGNQPQHF. CDR3 in DNA: TGTGCCGCGGCCAGGGGATTTGGCAATCAGCCCCAGCATTTT. Full variable domain (remainder filled in from reference TRBV28 and TRBJ1-5): DVKVTQSSRYLVKRTGEKVFLECVQDMDHENMFWYRQDPGLGLRLIYFSYDVKMKEKGDIPEGYSVSREKKERFSLILESASTNQTSMYLCAAARGFGNQPQHFGDGTRLSIL.

DNA for the CDR3: TGTGCCAGCAGCCAAACTAGCGGGAGAAGGAATGAGCAGTTCTTC. Translation gives CASSQTSGRRNEQFF. The V gene is TRBV5-4, the J gene TRBJ2-1, with 11 bases aligning to TRBD2. V gave up 4 bases and J gave up 7 bases; unmatched junction bases: 7. The CDR3 is made up of 15 amino acids. Germline lookup yields CDR1 SGHNT and CDR2 YYREEE (reference sequence).

The V and J genes are TRBV27 and TRBJ1-4, with a possible D match to TRBD1 (5 bases). CDR1 is MNHEY and CDR2 is SMNVEV in the germline V gene (reference sequence). This CDR3 has 16 amino acids. V gave up 3 bases and J gave up 1 base, with 12 bases separating them. CDR3 DNA: TGTGCCAGCAGTTTCGCGGGGACTCAAACTAATGAAAAACTGTTTTTT. It is translated as CASSFAGTQTNEKLFF.

The chain employs TRBV9 and TRBJ2-7; the match to TRBD1 covers 10 bases. V trimming: 4 bases; J trimming: 2 bases; junction bases outside the gene matches: 3. This CDR3 is 14 amino acids long. The germline CDR1 and CDR2 sequences are SGDLS and YYNGEE. The CDR3 reads CASSIGTGAYEQYF. CDR3 nucleotide sequence: TGTGCCAGCAGCATCGGGACAGGGGCCTACGAGCAGTACTTC.